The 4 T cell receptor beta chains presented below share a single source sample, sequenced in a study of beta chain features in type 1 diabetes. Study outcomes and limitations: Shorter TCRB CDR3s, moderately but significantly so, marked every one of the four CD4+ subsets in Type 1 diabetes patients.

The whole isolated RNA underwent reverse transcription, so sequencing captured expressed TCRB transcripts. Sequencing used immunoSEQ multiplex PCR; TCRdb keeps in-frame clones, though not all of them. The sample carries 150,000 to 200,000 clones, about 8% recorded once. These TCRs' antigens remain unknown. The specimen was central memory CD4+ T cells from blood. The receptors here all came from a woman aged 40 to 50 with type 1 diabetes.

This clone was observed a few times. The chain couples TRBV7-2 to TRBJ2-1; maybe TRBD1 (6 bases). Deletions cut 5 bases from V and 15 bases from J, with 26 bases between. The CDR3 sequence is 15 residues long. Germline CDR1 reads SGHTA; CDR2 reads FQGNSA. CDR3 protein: CASSPTISGTTHWFF. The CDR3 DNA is TGTGCCAGCAGCCCAACAATATCGGGGACAACACATTGGTTCTTC.

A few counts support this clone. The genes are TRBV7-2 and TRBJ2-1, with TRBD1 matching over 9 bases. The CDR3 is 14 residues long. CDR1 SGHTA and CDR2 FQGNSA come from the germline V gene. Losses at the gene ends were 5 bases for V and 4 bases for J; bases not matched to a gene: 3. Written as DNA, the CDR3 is TGTGCCAGCAGCACAGGGGGCCAGTACAATGAGCAGTTCTTC. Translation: CASSTGGQYNEQFF.

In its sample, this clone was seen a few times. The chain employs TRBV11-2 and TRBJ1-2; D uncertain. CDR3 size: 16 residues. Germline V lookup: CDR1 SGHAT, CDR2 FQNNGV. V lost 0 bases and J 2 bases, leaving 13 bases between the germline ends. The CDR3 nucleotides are TGTGCCAGCAGCTTAGACCGGGAGATCAGCAACTATGGCTACACCTTC. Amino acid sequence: CASSLDREISNYGYTF.

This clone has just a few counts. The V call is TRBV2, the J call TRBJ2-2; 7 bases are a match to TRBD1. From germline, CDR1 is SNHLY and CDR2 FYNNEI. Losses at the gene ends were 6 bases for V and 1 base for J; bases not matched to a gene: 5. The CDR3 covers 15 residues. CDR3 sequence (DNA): TGTGCCAGCAGCCGGGGACAGATGAACACCGGGGAGCTGTTTTTT. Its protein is CASSRGQMNTGELFF.